The next 17 T cell receptor beta chains were all read from a single sample in a study of blood T cell repertoires in COVID-19. Generated by immunoSEQ multiplex PCR, the TCRdb table keeps only in-frame clones and is missing some. The table includes 45,000 to 50,000 clones, over 70% detected once. The sequenced material came from peripheral blood. These receptors were taken from a man aged 50-60 years with acute or convalescent COVID-19.

The table lists this clone with a few counts. V usage is TRBV7-9 and J usage is TRBJ2-3, with D possibly being TRBD2 (5 bases). V gave up 3 bases and J gave up 12 bases, with 19 bases separating them. Germline V gene data show CDR1 as SEHNR and CDR2 as FQNEAQ (reference sequence). This CDR3 spans 14 amino acids. CDR3 loop: CASSFPINSGIQYF. CDR3 nucleotide sequence: TGTGCCAGCAGCTTCCCTATAAATTCCGGGATACAGTATTTT.

The genes are TRBV4-3 and TRBJ2-7; tentative D call: TRBD2 (5 bases). Trimming removed 0 bases from V and 3 bases from J, with 12 bases in between. From germline, CDR1 is LGHNA and CDR2 YSLEER. This CDR3 region has 15 residues. CDR3 sequence reads: CASSQEGSSYYEQYF. CDR3 DNA sequence: TGCGCCAGCAGCCAAGAAGGGAGTTCCTACTACGAGCAGTACTTC.

The chain recombines TRBV25-1 with TRBJ2-2, with 7 bases matching TRBD1. This CDR3 has 15 amino acids. Germline CDR1 MGHDK, CDR2 SYGVNS. Losses at the gene ends were 4 bases for V and 4 bases for J; bases not matched to a gene: 6. Here the CDR3 reads CASSAPDRVTGELFF. CDR3 bases: TGTGCCAGCAGTGCGCCAGACAGGGTCACCGGGGAGCTGTTTTTT.

The chain recombines TRBV19 with TRBJ1-3; 7 bases align to TRBD1. CDR3 length: 12 amino acids. The trim removed 9 bases at V and 5 bases at J, leaving 4 bases unmatched. Germline V gives CDR1 LNHDA, CDR2 SQIVND (reference sequence). CDR3 protein: CASRQGRNTIYF. DNA for the CDR3: TGTGCCAGCAGACAGGGAAGAAACACCATATATTTT.

The rearrangement links TRBV5-1 to TRBJ1-2, with 9 bases fitting TRBD1. Germline V gene lookup returns CDR1 SGHRS and CDR2 YFSETQ. Losses at the gene ends were 2 bases for V and 8 bases for J; bases not matched to a gene: 10. The CDR3 is 15 residues long. As DNA, the CDR3 is TGCGCCAGCAGCTTTACCTCGACAGGGGGAGAGGGCTACACCTTC. As protein: CASSFTSTGGEGYTF.

This clone appeared a few times. Written as DNA, the CDR3 is TGTGCCAGCAGCCCCGGACAGGTTAATTCACCCCTCCACTTT. Translation gives CASSPGQVNSPLHF. This chain uses TRBV6-2 or TRBV6-3 with TRBJ1-6; 7 bases map to TRBD1. CDR1 and CDR2 from the germline V gene are MNHEY and SVGEGT. The CDR3 contains 14 residues. V lost 6 bases and J lost 6; bases outside the gene matches: 5.

The chain has TRBV6-1 and TRBJ1-6; a weak D match, TRBD1 (5 bases). The CDR3 is made up of 13 amino acids. The V end lost 2 bases, the J end lost 10 bases, and 9 bases lay between the germline ends. CDR1 is MNHNS, CDR2 SASEGT, per germline. This CDR3 reads CASSERGQSPLHF. The CDR3 region has the DNA TGTGCCAGCAGTGAAAGGGGTCAATCACCCCTCCACTTT.

This clone showed up just once. V and J are TRBV29-1 and TRBJ1-1, with 7 nucleotides matching TRBD1. The junction had 6 bases not matched to a gene; V was cut back by 4 bases and J by 4 bases. Germline V gene data show CDR1 as SQVTM and CDR2 as ANQGSEA. This CDR3 is built from 13 residues. CDR3 sequence reads: CSVGQGVGTEAFF. CDR3 DNA sequence: TGCAGCGTTGGACAGGGAGTGGGCACTGAAGCTTTCTTT.

The V gene is TRBV9, the J gene TRBJ1-6; D gene uncertain. Per the germline V gene, CDR1 is SGDLS and CDR2 is YYNGEE. V lost 3 bases, J lost 10 bases, and 17 bases lay in between. This CDR3 is built from 15 residues. The CDR3 DNA follows: TGTGCCAGCAGCGACGCCAAGGTTTCGGGGTCACCCCTCCACTTT. This gives the protein CASSDAKVSGSPLHF.

The gene calls are TRBV19 and TRBJ1-5, with unresolved D. The germline V and J ends were trimmed by 3 bases and 1 base, with 13 bases remaining between them. The CDR3 is made up of 16 amino acids. CDR1 is LNHDA and CDR2 is SQIVND in the germline V gene (reference sequence). CDR3 sequence: CASSILEGRSNQPQHF. The CDR3 DNA is TGTGCCAGTAGTATCCTGGAAGGGAGAAGCAATCAGCCCCAGCATTTT. The whole variable domain, remainder taken from reference TRBV19 and TRBJ1-5, is DGGITQSPKYLFRKEGQNVTLSCEQNLNHDAMYWYRQDPGQGLRLIYYSQIVNDFQKGDIAEGYSVSREKKESFPLTVTSAQKNPTAFYLCASSILEGRSNQPQHFGDGTRLSIL.

For this clone: In the same sample, other DNA sequences code for this CDR3. CDR3 coding DNA: TGTGCCAGTAGTAGCACGGGAGACAGCAATCAGCCCCAGCATTTT. Amino acid sequence: CASSSTGDSNQPQHF. V and J are TRBV19 and TRBJ1-5; D ambiguous. Germline CDR1 LNHDA, CDR2 SQIVND (reference sequence). V was clipped by 4 bases and J by 1 base, with 11 bases between them. The CDR3 runs 15 residues.

The CDR3 is CASSWAPRDQPQHF. For the CDR3, the DNA is TGTGCCAGCAGTTGGGCCCCGCGGGATCAGCCCCAGCATTTT. The chain recombines TRBV11-2 with TRBJ1-5; D unclear. Germline CDR1 and CDR2: SGHAT and FQNNGV. The CDR3 consists of 14 residues. Trimming took off 6 bases at V and 5 bases at J, with 14 bases between the two ends. The full variable domain, completed using reference TRBV11-2 and TRBJ1-5, is EAGVAQSPRYKIIEKRQSVAFWCNPISGHATLYWYQQILGQGPKLLIQFQNNGVVDDSQLPKDRFSAERLKGVDSTLKIQPAKLEDSAVYLCASSWAPRDQPQHFGDGTRLSIL.

The chain links TRBV27 to TRBJ1-5, with 7 bases that match TRBD1. CDR3 size: 14 residues. Germline CDR1 and CDR2: MNHEY and SMNVEV (reference sequence). J lost 6 bases, V lost 6 bases, and 8 bases had no gene match. DNA of the CDR3: TGTGCCAGCAGCCGAGACAGGGAAGGTCAGCCCCAGCATTTT. It encodes CASSRDREGQPQHF.

This chain links TRBV7-2 with TRBJ2-3, with 8 bases lining up with TRBD1. J lost 1 base, V lost 6 bases, and 6 bases had no gene match. The CDR3 contains 15 residues. Looked up from germline, CDR1 is SGHTA and CDR2 is FQGNSA. The CDR3 DNA reads TGTGCCAGCAGGCCAGGGGGCCGCGGCACAGATACGCAGTATTTT. Protein sequence: CASRPGGRGTDTQYF.

The chain recombines TRBV6-5 with TRBJ1-2, with TRBD1 matching over 9 bases. The CDR3 runs 15 residues. V trimming: 5 bases; J trimming: 4 bases; junction bases outside the gene matches: 8. Germline assignment: CDR1 MNHEY and CDR2 SVGAGI. CDR3 amino acids: CASSITGQGTYGYTF. The CDR3 bases are TGTGCCAGCAGTATAACGGGACAGGGCACCTATGGCTACACCTTC.

The CDR3 DNA reads TGTGCCAGCAGCTCCGGGGGGGATACGCAGTATTTT. As protein: CASSSGGDTQYF. V and J are TRBV13 and TRBJ2-3; TRBD2 aligns across 7 bases. The V and J ends lost 4 bases and 6 bases, in that order; junction bases with no gene match: 1. Per germline, CDR1 PRHDT and CDR2 FYEKMQ (reference sequence). This CDR3 has 12 residues.

This rearrangement joins TRBV13 to TRBJ2-1; TRBD2 aligns across 11 bases. Per germline, CDR1 PRHDT and CDR2 FYEKMQ (reference sequence). With V trimmed by 2 bases and J by 5 bases, 2 bases remained unmatched. The CDR3 covers 15 residues. The CDR3 DNA reads TGTGCCAGCAGCTTAAGGACTAGCGGGCACAATGAGCAGTTCTTC. It specifies CASSLRTSGHNEQFF.